A single sample gave rise to the 24 T cell receptor beta chains below, sequenced in a study of blood T cell repertoires in COVID-19. Using immunoSEQ multiplex PCR, the repertoire was profiled, and TCRdb retains in-frame clones only, with some absent. The sample shows some 130,000 clones, under 95% of them seen only once. The sequencing input was peripheral blood. All receptors derive from a man aged 55 to 70 with COVID-19, enrolled during active disease.

The chain recombines TRBV7-2 with TRBJ2-1; possible D gene TRBD2, 5 bases. V gave up 5 bases and J gave up 7 bases, with 9 bases separating them. The CDR3 totals 12 residues. Germline V lookup: CDR1 SGHTA, CDR2 FQGNSA. CDR3 sequence: CASSVLVNEQFF. In DNA, the CDR3 is TGTGCCAGCAGCGTACTAGTAAATGAGCAGTTCTTC.

The CDR3 protein is CASSEAGAGGIDNEQFF. CDR3 nucleotides: TGTGCCAGCAGTGAAGCCGGGGCAGGGGGAATTGACAATGAGCAGTTCTTC. The V gene is TRBV6-1, the J gene TRBJ2-1; 7 bases agree with TRBD1. J gave up 5 bases and V 0 bases, and 10 bases lay outside the gene matches. Germline V lookup: CDR1 MNHNS, CDR2 SASEGT. CDR3 size: 17 residues.

The chain combines TRBV10-1 with TRBJ2-1; tentative D call: TRBD2 (6 bases). CDR1 and CDR2 (germline): WNHNN, SYGVQD (reference sequence). The germline V and J ends were trimmed by 6 bases and 0 bases, with 18 bases remaining between them. The CDR3 is 17 amino acids. The CDR3 nucleotides are TGCGCCAGCAGCCCCGTTTCGGGGGAGGTCTCCTACAATGAGCAGTTCTTC. Amino acids: CASSPVSGEVSYNEQFF.

The CDR3 loop is CASSSGGGGQPQHF. The CDR3 bases are TGTGCCAGCAGTTCAGGGGGTGGGGGTCAGCCCCAGCATTTT. The chain carries TRBV6-5 and TRBJ1-5; 7 bases align to TRBD1. V lost 4 bases to trimming and J lost 6 bases; unmatched junction nucleotides: 6. Per the germline V gene, CDR1 is MNHEY and CDR2 is SVGAGI. This CDR3 is built from 14 residues.

The gene calls are TRBV5-1 and TRBJ2-1, with 9 positions matching TRBD2. CDR3 length: 14 amino acids. Trimming took 0 bases from V and 7 from J; bases not matched to a gene: 2. Germline V gives CDR1 SGHRS, CDR2 YFSETQ. Here the CDR3 DNA reads TGCGCCAGCAGCTTGGAGCTAGCGGGAAATGAGCAGTTCTTC. As protein: CASSLELAGNEQFF.

The rearrangement uses TRBV19 and TRBJ2-7; possible D gene TRBD2, 7 bases. The CDR3 runs 15 residues. Germline CDR1 and CDR2: LNHDA and SQIVND (reference sequence). V gave up 6 bases and J gave up 3 bases, with 18 bases separating them. This chain's CDR3 is CASSSGAGASYEQYF. CDR3 coding DNA: TGTGCCAGTAGCTCGGGGGCGGGAGCAAGCTACGAGCAGTACTTC.

The genes are TRBV6-6 and TRBJ2-7; tentatively, D is TRBD2 (5 bases). V shed 8 bases and J shed 0 bases, with 17 bases lying between them. The CDR3 loop spans 15 amino acids. Germline V gene data show CDR1 as MNHNY and CDR2 as SVGAGI (reference sequence). The CDR3 sequence is CASGAGQRISYEQYF. The CDR3, as DNA: TGTGCCAGCGGCGCGGGTCAGCGGATCTCCTACGAGCAGTACTTC.

The V gene is TRBV9, the J gene TRBJ2-2; D may be TRBD2 (7 bases). CDR3 length: 13 residues. Germline values: CDR1 SGDLS, CDR2 YYNGEE. Trimming cost V 5 bases and J 6 bases, with 11 bases left between them. The CDR3 here is CASSRGGPGELFF. The CDR3 DNA is TGTGCCAGCAGTAGGGGGGGCCCCGGGGAGCTGTTTTTT.

The chain recombines TRBV18 with TRBJ2-6, with TRBD1 as a possible D gene (6 bases). Deletions cut 0 bases from V and 1 base from J, with 16 bases between. CDR1 KGHSH and CDR2 LQKENI come from the germline V gene. CDR3 length: 19 residues. Here the CDR3 reads CASSPPGVGDRSGANVLTF. CDR3 bases: TGTGCCAGCTCACCACCGGGTGTTGGTGACAGGTCTGGGGCCAACGTCCTGACTTTC.

The chain carries TRBV5-4 and TRBJ2-1; 9 bases map to TRBD2. Germline-derived CDR1 and CDR2 are SGHNT and YYREEE (reference sequence). There are 16 residues in the CDR3. Unmatched junction bases numbered 11, after V lost 1 base and J lost 9 bases. The CDR3 loop is CASSLSWASGKSEQFF. CDR3 sequence (DNA): TGTGCCAGCAGCTTGAGTTGGGCTAGCGGGAAGAGTGAGCAGTTCTTC.

V gene TRBV19 combines with J gene TRBJ2-1, with TRBD2 identical over 10 bases. CDR3 length: 15 residues. Looked up from germline, CDR1 is LNHDA and CDR2 is SQIVND (reference sequence). V shed 2 bases and J 8 bases; nucleotides not matched to a gene: 6. Here the CDR3 DNA reads TGTGCCAGTAGTATATCGTCTAGCGGGAGCTATGAGCAGTTCTTC. Residues: CASSISSSGSYEQFF.

V and J are TRBV3-1 (or the pseudogene TRBV3-2) and TRBJ2-1; 8 bases agree with TRBD2. The trim removed 0 bases at V and 6 bases at J, leaving 1 base unmatched. The length of the CDR3 is 14 residues. Looked up from germline, CDR1 is LGHDT and CDR2 is YNNKEL (reference sequence). The CDR3 DNA follows: TGTGCCAGCAGCCAAGATGGACTAGCCAATGAGCAGTTCTTC. Encoded protein: CASSQDGLANEQFF.

This chain connects TRBV5-1 to TRBJ1-4; D is unclear. Germline values: CDR1 SGHRS, CDR2 YFSETQ. The CDR3 runs 14 residues. Trimming took 4 bases from V and 6 from J, leaving 13 bases between them. CDR3 bases: TGCGCCAGCAGCCCGTCGGGTTGGGATGAAAAACTGTTTTTT. Its protein is CASSPSGWDEKLFF.

The rearrangement uses TRBV5-1 and TRBJ2-1; D ambiguous. V lost 3 bases and J lost 1, with 8 bases in between. Germline V gene lookup returns CDR1 SGHRS and CDR2 YFSETQ. The CDR3 sequence is 14 residues long. In DNA form, the CDR3 reads TGCGCCAGCAGCTGGCTAGTGTCCTACAATGAGCAGTTCTTC. Its protein is CASSWLVSYNEQFF.

The J gene is TRBJ2-7, the V gene TRBV2, with TRBD1 as a possible D gene (6 bases). CDR3 length: 14 amino acids. V lost 5 bases, J lost 0 bases, and 11 bases lay in between. CDR1 is SNHLY and CDR2 is FYNNEI in the germline V gene. The chain's CDR3 is CASSLSDSSYEQYF. The CDR3 DNA follows: TGTGCCAGCAGTCTCTCGGACAGCTCCTACGAGCAGTACTTC.

This clone has only a few counts. V gene TRBV6-4 combines with J gene TRBJ1-1; perhaps TRBD1 as D (5 bases). The V end was cut by 4 bases, the J end by 0 bases, with 24 bases between. The CDR3 length is 19 residues. Germline V gene data show CDR1 as MRHNA and CDR2 as SNTAGT. The CDR3: CASSAPGHNRKLMNTEAFF. The DNA for the CDR3 is TGTGCCAGCAGTGCCCCCGGACACAACCGCAAATTGATGAACACTGAAGCTTTCTTT.

As DNA, the CDR3 is TGCAGCGTTGACGGCGCAGGGGAAACCTACGAGCAGTACTTC. Its protein is CSVDGAGETYEQYF. This chain connects TRBV29-1 to TRBJ2-7; maybe TRBD1 (6 bases). CDR3 length: 14 residues. V lost 3 bases to trimming and J lost 2 bases, with 14 bases between them. Germline CDR1 is SQVTM and CDR2 is ANQGSEA.

The chain combines TRBV2 with TRBJ2-7, with D perhaps matching TRBD1 (6 bases). The V end lost 6 bases, the J end lost 6 bases, and 15 bases lay between the germline ends. The CDR3 extends over 13 amino acids. Germline V gives CDR1 SNHLY, CDR2 FYNNEI. The CDR3 region is CASRSLEGGEQYF. CDR3 DNA sequence: TGTGCCAGCAGGTCCCTCGAAGGGGGCGAGCAGTACTTC.

The rearrangement joins TRBV7-3 to TRBJ1-5; 11 bases are shared with TRBD1. This CDR3 region has 19 residues. Germline trimming cut 5 bases from V and 1 base from J; bases unmatched to any gene: 13. CDR1 and CDR2 (germline): SGHTA, FQGTGA. For the CDR3, the DNA is TGTGCCAGCAGCCTTCCGGGACAGGGGGAGGGATACAGCAATCAGCCCCAGCATTTT. Translated: CASSLPGQGEGYSNQPQHF. Based on the CDR3 plus reference TRBV7-3 and TRBJ1-5, the full variable domain is GAGVSQTPSNKVTEKGKYVELRCDPISGHTALYWYRQSLGQGPEFLIYFQGTGAADDSGLPNDRFFAVRPEGSVSTLKIQRTERGDSAVYLCASSLPGQGEGYSNQPQHFGDGTRLSIL.

CDR3 DNA: TGTGCCAGCAGCCCTGGTAGGGGAGAGACCCAGTACTTC. Translation: CASSPGRGETQYF. The chain employs TRBV3-1 (or the pseudogene TRBV3-2) and TRBJ2-5; D might be TRBD1 (5 bases). This CDR3 contains 13 residues. CDR1 and CDR2 from the germline V gene are LGHDT and YNNKEL (reference sequence). The ends were cut back, 4 bases at V and 4 bases at J, with 10 bases in the middle.

The chain combines TRBV19 with TRBJ2-3, with a possible D match to TRBD1 (5 bases). V lost 4 bases and J 3 bases, leaving 17 bases between the germline ends. CDR1 LNHDA and CDR2 SQIVND come from the germline V gene (reference sequence). The CDR3 totals 16 residues. The DNA for the CDR3 is TGTGCCAGTAGTACCCCCGGCAGGGCCCCAACAGATACGCAGTATTTT. Translating gives CASSTPGRAPTDTQYF. Full variable domain (missing parts from reference TRBV19 and TRBJ2-3): DGGITQSPKYLFRKEGQNVTLSCEQNLNHDAMYWYRQDPGQGLRLIYYSQIVNDFQKGDIAEGYSVSREKKESFPLTVTSAQKNPTAFYLCASSTPGRAPTDTQYFGPGTRLTVL.

The chain joins TRBV5-5 to TRBJ2-1, with TRBD2 as a possible D gene (5 bases). Germline assignment: CDR1 SGHKS and CDR2 YYEKEE (reference sequence). The CDR3 extends over 13 amino acids. V was cut by 1 base and J by 7 bases, with 9 bases left in between. As DNA, the CDR3 is TGTGCCAGCAGCTTGAGCCTAGCAAATGAGCAGTTCTTC. Its translation is CASSLSLANEQFF.

This rearrangement joins TRBV6-5 to TRBJ1-4, with D unresolved. There are 14 residues in the CDR3. V was shortened by 0 bases and J by 4 bases, with 6 bases between the two germline ends. Germline V gene data show CDR1 as MNHEY and CDR2 as SVGAGI. The DNA for the CDR3 is TGTGCCAGCAGTTACTCCGGTGTTAATGAAAAACTGTTTTTT. This translates into CASSYSGVNEKLFF.

This chain uses TRBV4-2 with TRBJ2-3, with TRBD1 identical over 9 bases. Germline V gene sequence: CDR1 LGHNA, CDR2 YNFKEQ. This CDR3 has 15 residues. V gave up 4 bases and J gave up 3 bases; unmatched junction bases: 5. For the CDR3, the DNA is TGTGCCAGCAGCCGCCAACAGGGGGCAACAGATACGCAGTATTTT. This encodes CASSRQQGATDTQYF.